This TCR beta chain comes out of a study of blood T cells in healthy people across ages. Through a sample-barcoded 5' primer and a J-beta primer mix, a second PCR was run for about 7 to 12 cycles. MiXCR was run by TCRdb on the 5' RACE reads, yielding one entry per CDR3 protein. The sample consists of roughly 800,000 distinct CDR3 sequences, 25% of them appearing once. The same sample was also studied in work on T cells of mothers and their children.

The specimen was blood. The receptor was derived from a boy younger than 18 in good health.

The CDR3 nucleotides are TGTGCCAGCAGCGTAGAGGCTAGCGAGGGAATCGATGAGCAGTTCTTC. It translates to CASSVEASEGIDEQFF. The rearrangement links TRBV9 to TRBJ2-1; D possibly corresponds to TRBD2 (6 bases). The CDR3 runs to 16 residues. Per germline, CDR1 SGDLS and CDR2 YYNGEE. V was trimmed by 0 bases and J by 8 bases, leaving 18 bases between them.